Each of the 9 T cell receptor beta chains below was sequenced from the same sample in a study of blood T cell repertoires in COVID-19 (dated by TCRdb to the early 2020s). The library was built by means of the immunoSEQ multiplex PCR assay. In its TCRdb copy, this immuneACCESS table keeps in-frame sequences only and misses some clones. Where compared with another copy, unresolved V genes explain less than half of these, and the others have no known cause. The sample table contains 300,000 to 350,000 clones; only one count was recorded for approximately 84% of them. The ten largest clones capture approximately 0.93% of the sample. Sequencing was performed on PBMCs or T cells enriched from blood (not recorded which). The receptors originated from a woman aged 25 to 45 who had recovered from COVID-19.

The rearrangement links TRBV12-5 to TRBJ2-3; 10 nucleotides match TRBD1. The CDR3 runs 15 residues. The J segment lost 6 bases and the V segment lost 1 base, leaving 4 bases of the junction unmatched. CDR1 is LGHNT, CDR2 FRNRAP, per germline. The CDR3 DNA follows: TGTGCTAGTGGTTTGGGCGACAGGGGGCCTGATACGCAGTATTTT. Its protein is CASGLGDRGPDTQYF.

The chain employs TRBV7-2 and TRBJ2-2; the D gene is possibly TRBD2 (6 bases). Deletions cut 5 bases from V and 5 bases from J, with 15 bases between. The CDR3 has 15 amino acids. The V gene's germline CDR1 is SGHTA and CDR2 FQGNSA. The CDR3 protein is CASSGSGSPTGELFF. The CDR3 DNA sequence: TGTGCCAGCAGCGGATCCGGGAGTCCGACCGGGGAGCTGTTTTTT.

The rearrangement joins TRBV29-1 to TRBJ1-2; TRBD1 agrees at 8 bases. The germline CDR1 and CDR2 sequences are SQVTM and ANQGSEA. This CDR3 is built from 16 residues. V dropped 6 bases and J dropped 2; count of bases not matched to a gene: 14. The CDR3 nucleotides read TGCAGCGTCCTACCTGTCCCGGGACAGGAGAACTATGGCTACACCTTC. As protein: CSVLPVPGQENYGYTF.

This sequence joins TRBV28 and TRBJ1-3, with D possibly being TRBD1 (5 bases). V dropped 8 bases and J dropped 2 bases, with 16 bases sitting between them. The CDR3 length is 15 residues. Germline values: CDR1 MDHEN, CDR2 SYDVKM. The CDR3 loop reads CASLRDLQAGNTIYF. The CDR3 DNA follows: TGTGCCAGCTTGCGGGACCTTCAAGCTGGAAACACCATATATTTT.

The chain employs TRBV21-1 and TRBJ1-3; the D segment call TRBD1 is taken from the table without a DNA check. TRBV21-1 counts as a pseudogene. The CDR3 has 15 amino acids. The CDR3 DNA reads as TGTGCCAGCAGCAGCCGAGACAGCTCTGGAAACACCATATATTTT. It translates to CASSSRDSSGNTIYF.

The chain employs TRBV2 and TRBJ1-5; 8 bases line up with TRBD1. The J segment lost 5 bases and the V segment lost 6 bases, leaving 6 bases of the junction unmatched. The CDR3 runs to 14 residues. Germline CDR1 is SNHLY and CDR2 is FYNNEI. CDR3: CASRPGTGYQPQHF. The CDR3 nucleotides read TGTGCCAGCAGGCCCGGGACAGGCTATCAGCCCCAGCATTTT.

Here the CDR3 reads CASSLTPAAGGTDTQYF. In DNA form, the CDR3 reads TGTGCCAGCAGCCTTACTCCCGCAGCGGGGGGCACAGATACGCAGTATTTT. V gene TRBV7-2 combines with J gene TRBJ2-3; 8 bases align to TRBD2. The germline V gene encodes CDR1 SGHTA and CDR2 FQGNSA. The ends lost 5 bases at V and 1 base at J; junction bases unmatched: 11. The CDR3 is 17 residues long.

The chain uses TRBV3-1 (or the pseudogene TRBV3-2) and TRBJ1-1, with a possible D match to TRBD1 (5 bases). CDR3 length equals 17 residues. CDR1 and CDR2 (germline): LGHDT, YNNKEL (reference sequence). V lost 0 bases to trimming and J lost 6 bases, with 20 bases between them. CDR3 DNA: TGTGCCAGCAGCCAAGATTATTTCAAGGGGTCTGGCGCTGAAGCTTTCTTT. Translating gives CASSQDYFKGSGAEAFF.

The genes are TRBV2 and TRBJ2-1; D possibly corresponds to TRBD2 (5 bases). The CDR3 covers 14 residues. Germline CDR1 is SNHLY and CDR2 is FYNNEI. With 7 bases removed from V and 4 bases from J, the gap between germline ends came to 14 bases. The CDR3 region has the DNA TGTGCCAGCACCCCGGGTCCGGGGTACAATGAGCAGTTCTTC. This codes for CASTPGPGYNEQFF.